Included here is one TCR beta chain sequence, with context. Antigen: not known. This sample was included in a study of PD-1 blockade in classical Hodgkin lymphoma. The repertoire was sequenced with immunoSEQ multiplex PCR; TCRdb's copy has only in-frame clones and lacks some. The sample includes over 70,000 clones, just over 90% of them seen just once. The time point here: cycle 4 day 1 (C4D1), after 6 weeks of nivolumab. Each of the patients experienced relapse following autologous stem cell transplantation, and their brentuximab vedotin exposure differed. Study results and caveats: Diminished baseline TCR diversity has been reported in newly diagnosed patients relative to healthy donors.

The clonotype originates from a human donor with classical Hodgkin lymphoma. The source material was peripheral blood mononuclear cells (PBMCs), sampled before the fourth cycle of nivolumab.

The CDR3 sequence: CASSLGTEAFF. The CDR3 DNA sequence: TGTGCCAGCAGCTTAGGAACTGAAGCTTTCTTT. The genes are TRBV11-2 and TRBJ1-1; D remains ambiguous. Trimming left V 1 base short and J 5 bases short, with 2 bases between. CDR3 length: 11 amino acids. Per germline, CDR1 SGHAT and CDR2 FQNNGV. Supplemented by reference TRBV11-2 and TRBJ1-1, the full variable domain reads EAGVAQSPRYKIIEKRQSVAFWCNPISGHATLYWYQQILGQGPKLLIQFQNNGVVDDSQLPKDRFSAERLKGVDSTLKIQPAKLEDSAVYLCASSLGTEAFFGQGTRLTVV.